This T cell receptor beta chain stems from a study of cytomegalovirus exposure and HLA in healthy donors (dated by TCRdb to 2017 to 2019). Background for the entire study: An earlier analysis of 587 of the donors reported roughly 300 Gb of sequence data and roughly 120 million unique TCR beta sequences obtained from 150 million to 200 million T cells. The study profiled the T cell repertoires of about 640 subjects by immunosequencing and related them to cytomegalovirus serostatus. All discovery cohort repertoires had been generated using a single sequencing platform. Donor age, sex, ethnicity and CMV serostatus were compiled alongside the repertoire data. On average, roughly 250,000 unique TCR beta nucleotide sequences were sequenced per donor among a few hundred genotyped donors of the cohort, with 15% to 20% of those sequences being non-productive. Roughly 5 DR-DQ haplotypes were treated as single units for association and clustering because of strong linkage in the cohort. Typing coverage differed by locus: A, B, C, DRB1 and DQB1 were typed in roughly 620-640 donors, DQA1 in 522, DPA1 in nearly 610, and DPB1 in about 450. Of the roughly 410 genotyped donors, 65% to 90% were placed in the genetic ancestry cluster associated with self-reported Caucasian donors. The study combined high-throughput TCR immunosequencing, statistical association of individual TCRs with disease status, and machine learning to predict cytomegalovirus infection status. Rather than using new phenotypic data, the later analysis identified candidate immune exposures from TCR beta sequences and from how often those sequences occurred across donors. An early release that covered fewer than 800 HLA-typed donors contained approximately 300 gigabases of sequencing data and tens of millions of unique TCR sequences. A later genetic analysis took genome-wide SNP genotypes for 398 of the 666 donors and used that subset as a discovery cohort. Besides the first cohort of around 700 subjects, a separate validation cohort made up of 120 different subjects was used. To decide whether each TCR beta V gene segment behaved as functional or pseudogenic, an earlier analysis of 587 of the donors relied on high-throughput TCR beta sequencing. To study patterns of TCR occurrence, a later analysis re-analyzed previously published TCR beta repertoires from hundreds of donors and added high-resolution HLA genotyping. Both class I and class II loci were covered by HLA typing, at four-digit resolution. The aim of the study was to test whether cataloging public T cell receptors could identify signatures of past pathogen exposure.

Library preparation used the immunoSEQ multiplex PCR assay. For the multiplex PCR, a mixture combining 60 forward primers for TCR Vbeta segments and 13 reverse primers for TCR Jbeta segments was used. The CDR3 region of rearranged TCR beta genes was amplified from genomic DNA by a multiplex PCR assay. Amplified TCR beta libraries were sequenced as 87-base-pair reads on the Illumina HiSeq System. Under the source paper's analysis protocol: Across the 666 repertoires, a later analysis counted some 81 million unique TCR beta chains, about 10 million of which were shared by at least two donors. Raw reads were error-corrected and collapsed into unique sequences by a nearest-neighbor algorithm in which closely related sequences were merged to remove PCR and sequencing errors. Alignment of CDR3 sequences to IMGT reference sequences was used to assign V, D and J gene segments. Each retained sequence needed at least a six-nucleotide match to both a V gene segment and a J gene segment. A rearrangement was called productive if the CDR3 had no stop codons and remained in frame with V and J, and every other rearrangement was called non-productive. CDR3 was defined according to IMGT convention as the region running from the second conserved V-encoded cysteine to the conserved J-encoded phenylalanine. Sequences without an unambiguous match to a single V gene segment were excluded from the earlier analysis of approximately 560 of the donors. An earlier analysis of about 600 of the donors called V segments functional above 56.7% productive rearrangements and segregating when the between-donor standard deviation exceeded 5%. A statistical classification framework was developed to diagnose cytomegalovirus status using the catalog of TCR beta chain sequences. In a later analysis, TCR nucleotide sequences were compared against IMGT/GENE-DB human TR gene sequences so that V and J genes could be assigned. In a later analysis, CDR3 sequences and most-parsimonious VDJ recombination scenarios were assigned using the TCRdist pipeline. A later analysis defined each TCR beta chain by its CDR3 amino acid sequence plus V-gene family, and excluded reads lacking a unique V-gene family. To address suspected cross-contamination and a sequencing artifact, a later analysis removed some 620 highly shared, low-generation-probability nucleotide sequences. In a later analysis, a clonal expansion index was calculated for each public chain from normalized within-repertoire ranks of inferred template counts. A later analysis computed generation probabilities with a VDJ recombination model fitted to out-of-frame rearrangements, and checked the results against IGoR. A later analysis scored TCR-TCR, TCR-HLA and TCR-CMV co-occurrence with hypergeometric tests, applying a repertoire-size bias correction to TCR pairs. To estimate false discovery rates, a later analysis permuted the HLA or CMV assignments 20 times. A later analysis grouped co-occurring TCRs with DBSCAN, adding TCRdist sequence similarity when clustering within HLA-allele-positive subsets. Co-occurrence clustering excluded repertoires with fewer than 30,000 or more than 120,000 public chains, plus five with anomalous nucleotide sharing. Sourced from immuneACCESS, this table was stored by TCRdb with only in-frame sequences that have V and J called. A share of the clones is absent; for the studies checked, an unresolved V gene accounts for under half, and the remainder has no known explanation. The V and J calls and clone size were taken over from that table, and D and trimming were inferred from the DNA. In all, the sample holds about 97,000 clones, and around 80% of those were seen once. The ten largest clones take up 3% to 4% of the sample.

A remark on this clone: Its antigen is still unknown. Nothing much larger sits one base from this clone, and base qualities are not available.

Here is what the overall study found, with its caveats: In an earlier analysis of some 540 of the donors, most TCR beta V segments appeared in productive rearrangements about 90% or about 30% of the time, broadly matching IMGT annotations. The cohort was sequenced for TCR beta chains only, and without alpha or paired-chain data the features that could be detected were limited. CMV serostatus was the only immune exposure information available for the cohort. In a later genetic analysis, a missense DCLRE1C variant was associated with V-gene and J-gene trimming of TCR beta chains, and the association was replicated in an independent cohort. The sequencing pipeline was judged likely to have produced a cluster of highly shared sequence variants as a technical artifact. Roughly uniform sequencing depth across donors was assumed in presence/absence analyses, although this assumption may not hold. While some public TCRs were present in many individuals, most TCR sequences turned up only very rarely across donors. Correlated functional status among segregating V segments might be attributable to linkage disequilibrium, but an unknown experimental factor could not be ruled out. In vitro tests confirmed that a few of the cytomegalovirus-associated TCR beta chains recognize cytomegalovirus antigens. According to a later analysis, parvovirus B19, influenza, CMV and Epstein-Barr virus appeared linked to several top co-occurrence clusters. Some IMGT-functional V segments, including TRBV6-2 and TRBV6-3, could not be told apart with the 87-base-pair reads, so those segments were excluded. At a false discovery rate of 0.05, a later analysis linked around 17,000 TCR beta sequences to specific HLA alleles. A later analysis found that TCR association rates varied across HLA loci, with DRB1 alleles showing the most associated TCRs and HLA-C alleles the fewest. Because HLA typing was unavailable for some donors at each locus, only the typed subset was used in association tests. In both the original and validation cohorts, the classifier was reported to diagnose cytomegalovirus status with high specificity and sensitivity. According to a later analysis, most CMV-associated TCR beta chains appeared to be HLA-restricted, and the HLA associations seemed to be driven largely by CMV exposure. It was suggested by the authors that the approach could potentially be generalized to other disease states and immunological phenotypes. When HLA alleles, especially DR and DQ, strongly co-occurred, attributing TCR associations to individual alleles was difficult. Compared with the approximately 700-donor mean, donors in an Asian-associated ancestry cluster had fewer N-insertions in productive TCRs, according to a later genetic analysis. The study listed around 160 TCR beta chains as associated with cytomegalovirus. A further reported finding was that TCR beta sequences accurately predicted the HLA-A and HLA-B alleles for most subjects in the first cohort. About 17 rarely observed V segments, including chromosome 9 orphons, were excluded from the earlier analysis of several hundred of the donors because counts were too low. In a later analysis, HLA-associated TCR beta chains showed more clonal expansion and lower generation probabilities than non-associated chains that were equally common.

The cohort comprised some 700 healthy bone marrow donors. At the time of sampling, all cohort members were nominally healthy, though unrecorded immune exposures were likely present. The donor was CMV seropositive and was included in the group of about 290 seropositive cohort members. Each donor provided a peripheral blood sample, and peripheral blood mononuclear cells were used for TCR beta sequencing. The Qiagen DNeasy Blood Extraction Kit was used to extract genomic DNA from the blood cell samples. From the cysteine up to the phenylalanine, the CDR3 has a length of 16 residues. Just CDR3 DNA is preserved here, 48 bases in frame from base 1. The germline V gene provides CDR1 LGHNA and CDR2 YSLEER. Trimming takes 3 bases off V and 0 bases off J; junction bases not matched to a gene: 2.

The sequencing sample was made of PBMCs. This chain is built from TRBV4-3 and TRBJ2-3, and 11 junction bases match TRBD2. The receptor was derived from a male donor in good health and CMV-seropositive. The CDR3 loop reads CASSQGLAVSTDTQYF. The sequenced DNA: TGCGCCAGCAGCCAGGGACTAGCGGTTAGCACAGATACGCAGTATTTT.